In this sample, the clone carrying this TCR beta chain turned up a few times. Its antigen is still unknown. This entry comes from a study of cytomegalovirus exposure and HLA in healthy donors. Though probably carrying unrecorded immune exposures, donors were nominally healthy at sampling. Points from the study as a whole: It was assumed in the presence/absence analyses that sequencing depth was roughly uniform across donors. For most subjects, TCR beta sequences were reported to predict HLA-A and HLA-B alleles with accuracy.

The J segment lost 3 bases and the V segment lost 4 bases, leaving 17 bases of the junction unmatched. Germline V gene sequence: CDR1 SGHDT, CDR2 YYEEEE. The CDR3 sequence is 18 residues long. This PCR relied on a set of 60 Vbeta primers and 13 Jbeta primers. Libraries were prepared by immunoSEQ multiplex PCR; TCRdb keeps only in-frame clonotypes and omits some of them. Of roughly 180,000 clones listed, almost 85% are singletons. The chain combines TRBV5-6 with TRBJ2-7, with 9 nucleotides matching TRBD1. The receptor was isolated from a boy between 10 and 17 years old in good health and CMV-seronegative. Input material: PBMCs. DNA of the CDR3: TGTGCCAGCAGCCCCTTAGGTGGGGGGACAGGGAGGCGCTACGAGCAGTACTTC. Its translation is CASSPLGGGTGRRYEQYF.